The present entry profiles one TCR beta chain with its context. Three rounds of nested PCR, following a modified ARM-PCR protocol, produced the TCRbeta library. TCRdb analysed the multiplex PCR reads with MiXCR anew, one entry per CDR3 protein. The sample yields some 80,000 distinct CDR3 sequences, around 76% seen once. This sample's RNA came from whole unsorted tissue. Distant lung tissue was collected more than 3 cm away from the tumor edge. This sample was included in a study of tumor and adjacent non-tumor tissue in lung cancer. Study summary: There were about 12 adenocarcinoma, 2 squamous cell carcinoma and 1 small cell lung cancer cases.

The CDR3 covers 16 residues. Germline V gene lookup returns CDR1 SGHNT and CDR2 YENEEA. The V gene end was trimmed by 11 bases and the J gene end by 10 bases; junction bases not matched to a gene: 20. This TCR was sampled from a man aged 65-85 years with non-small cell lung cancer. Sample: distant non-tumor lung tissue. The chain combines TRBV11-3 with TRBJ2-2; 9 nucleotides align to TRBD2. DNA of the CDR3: TGTGCCTGCACCGGCCGGGCGGTAGCGGGGGCCGAGGAGCTGTTTTTT. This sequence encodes CACTGRAVAGAEELFF.